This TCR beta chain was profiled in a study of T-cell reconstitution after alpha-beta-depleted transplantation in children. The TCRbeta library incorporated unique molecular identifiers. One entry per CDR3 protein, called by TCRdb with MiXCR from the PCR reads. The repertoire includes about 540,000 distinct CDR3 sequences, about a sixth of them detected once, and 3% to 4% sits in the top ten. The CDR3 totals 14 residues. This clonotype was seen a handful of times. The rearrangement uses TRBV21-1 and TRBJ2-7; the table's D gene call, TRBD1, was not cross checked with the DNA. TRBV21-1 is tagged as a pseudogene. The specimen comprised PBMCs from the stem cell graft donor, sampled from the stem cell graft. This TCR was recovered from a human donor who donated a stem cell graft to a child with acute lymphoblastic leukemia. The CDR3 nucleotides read TGTGCCAGCATCTGGGACAGGGCCGAGCCCAGTCAGTACTTC. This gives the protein CASIWDRAEPSQYF.